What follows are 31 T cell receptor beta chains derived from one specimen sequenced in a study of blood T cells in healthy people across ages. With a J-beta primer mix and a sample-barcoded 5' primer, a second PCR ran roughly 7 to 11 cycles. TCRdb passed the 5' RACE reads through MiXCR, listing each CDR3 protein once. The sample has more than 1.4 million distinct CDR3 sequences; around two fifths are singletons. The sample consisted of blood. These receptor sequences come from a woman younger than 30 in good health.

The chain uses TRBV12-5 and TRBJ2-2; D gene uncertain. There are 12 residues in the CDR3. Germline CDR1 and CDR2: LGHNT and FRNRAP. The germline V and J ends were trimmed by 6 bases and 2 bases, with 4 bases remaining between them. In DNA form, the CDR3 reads TGTGCTAGTGGACATAACACCGGGGAGCTGTTTTTT. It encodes CASGHNTGELFF.

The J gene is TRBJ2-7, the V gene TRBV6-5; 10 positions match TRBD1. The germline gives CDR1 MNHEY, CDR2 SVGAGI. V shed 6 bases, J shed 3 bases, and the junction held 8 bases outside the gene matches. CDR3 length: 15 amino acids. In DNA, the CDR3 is TGTGCCAGCAGATACGGGGGACAGGGGATCTACGAGCAGTACTTC. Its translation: CASRYGGQGIYEQYF.

In DNA, the CDR3 is TGTGCCACGAGGGGGGGGAACACCGGGGAGCTGTTTTTT. Translating gives CATRGGNTGELFF. The rearrangement links TRBV11-2 to TRBJ2-2; tentatively, D is TRBD2 (7 bases). V lost 10 bases and J 1 base, leaving 10 bases between the germline ends. CDR1 and CDR2 from the germline V gene are SGHAT and FQNNGV. The CDR3 has 13 amino acids.

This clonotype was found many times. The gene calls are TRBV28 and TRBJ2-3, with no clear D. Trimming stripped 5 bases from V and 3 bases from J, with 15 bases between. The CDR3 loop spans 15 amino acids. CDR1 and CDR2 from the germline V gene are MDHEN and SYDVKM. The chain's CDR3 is CASSPHTALTDTQYF. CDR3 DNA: TGTGCCAGCAGTCCCCACACGGCCCTGACAGATACGCAGTATTTT.

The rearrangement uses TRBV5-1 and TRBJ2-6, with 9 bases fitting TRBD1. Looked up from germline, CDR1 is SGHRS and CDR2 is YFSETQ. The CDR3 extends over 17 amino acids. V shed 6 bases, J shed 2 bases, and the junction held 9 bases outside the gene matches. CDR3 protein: CASTPSRDRAGANVLTF. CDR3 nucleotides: TGCGCCAGCACACCGTCCCGGGACAGGGCTGGGGCCAACGTCCTGACTTTC.

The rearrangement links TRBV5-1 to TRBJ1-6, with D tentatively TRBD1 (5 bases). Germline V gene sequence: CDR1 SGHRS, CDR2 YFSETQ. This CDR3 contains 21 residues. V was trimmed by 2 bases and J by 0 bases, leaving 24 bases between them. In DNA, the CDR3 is TGCGCCAGCAGCTTATCAGGGATGTCGAGATTTTCGATCTCCTATAATTCACCCCTCCACTTT. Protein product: CASSLSGMSRFSISYNSPLHF.

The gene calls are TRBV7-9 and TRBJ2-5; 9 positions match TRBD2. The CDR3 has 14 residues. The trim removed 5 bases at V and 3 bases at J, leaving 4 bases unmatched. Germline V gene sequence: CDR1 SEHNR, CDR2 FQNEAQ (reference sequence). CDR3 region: CASSPWTSEETQYF. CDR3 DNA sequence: TGTGCCAGCAGCCCTTGGACTAGCGAAGAGACCCAGTACTTC.

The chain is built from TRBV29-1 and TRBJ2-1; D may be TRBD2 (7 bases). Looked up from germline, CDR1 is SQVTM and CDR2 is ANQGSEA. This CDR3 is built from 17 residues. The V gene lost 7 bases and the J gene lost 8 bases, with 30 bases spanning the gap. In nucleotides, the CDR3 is TGCAGCGGCCCTTTGGGGTTTGGGGGGGCGAGTGAGGATGAGCAGTTCTTC. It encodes CSGPLGFGGASEDEQFF.

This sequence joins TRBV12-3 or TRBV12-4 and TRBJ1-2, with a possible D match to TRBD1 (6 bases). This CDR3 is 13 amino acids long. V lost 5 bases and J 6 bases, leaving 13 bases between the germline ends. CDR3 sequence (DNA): TGTGCCAGCAGTCACAGGGTAGGGAATGGCTACACCTTC. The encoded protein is CASSHRVGNGYTF.

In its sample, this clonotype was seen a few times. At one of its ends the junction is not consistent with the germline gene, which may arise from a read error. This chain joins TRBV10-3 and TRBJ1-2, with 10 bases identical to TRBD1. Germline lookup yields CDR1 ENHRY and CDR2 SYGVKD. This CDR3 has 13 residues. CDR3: CAISDGDRGGCTF. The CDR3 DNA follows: TGTGCCATCAGTGACGGGGACAGGGGAGGCTGCACCTTC.

The CDR3 nucleotides are TGTGCCAGCAGGAAAGGGATTTCCTACGAGCAGTACTTC. Protein sequence: CASRKGISYEQYF. This chain joins TRBV27 and TRBJ2-7; no clear D gene. V dropped 6 bases and J dropped 1 base, with 10 bases sitting between them. Germline V lookup: CDR1 MNHEY, CDR2 SMNVEV (reference sequence). CDR3 length: 13 residues.

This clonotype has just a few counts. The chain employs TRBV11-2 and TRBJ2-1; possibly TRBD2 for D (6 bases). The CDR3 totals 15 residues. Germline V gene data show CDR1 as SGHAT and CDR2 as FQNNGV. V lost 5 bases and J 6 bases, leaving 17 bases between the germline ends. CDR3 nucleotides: TGTGCCAGCAGCCGCCAGGGAGGACGGGGCAATGAGCAGTTCTTC. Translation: CASSRQGGRGNEQFF.

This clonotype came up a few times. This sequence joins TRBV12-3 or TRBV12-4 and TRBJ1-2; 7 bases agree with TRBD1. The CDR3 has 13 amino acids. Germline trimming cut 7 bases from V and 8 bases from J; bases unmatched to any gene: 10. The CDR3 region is CASNNGGGEGYTF. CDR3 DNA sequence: TGTGCCAGCAATAATGGAGGGGGCGAAGGCTACACCTTC.

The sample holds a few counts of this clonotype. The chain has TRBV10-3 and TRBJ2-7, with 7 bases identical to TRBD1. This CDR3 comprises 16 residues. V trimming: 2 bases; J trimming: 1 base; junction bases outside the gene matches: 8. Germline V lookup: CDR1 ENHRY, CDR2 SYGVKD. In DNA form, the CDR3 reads TGTGCCATCAGTGAGCCCGACAGGGATCTTTCCTACGAGCAGTACTTC. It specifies CAISEPDRDLSYEQYF.

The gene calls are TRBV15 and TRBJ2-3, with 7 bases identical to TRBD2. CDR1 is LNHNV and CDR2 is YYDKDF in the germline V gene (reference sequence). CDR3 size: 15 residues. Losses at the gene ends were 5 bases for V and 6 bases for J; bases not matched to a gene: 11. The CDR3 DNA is TGTGCCACCAGCGGGAGGGGTACCCTGTTGGATACGCAGTATTTT. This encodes CATSGRGTLLDTQYF.

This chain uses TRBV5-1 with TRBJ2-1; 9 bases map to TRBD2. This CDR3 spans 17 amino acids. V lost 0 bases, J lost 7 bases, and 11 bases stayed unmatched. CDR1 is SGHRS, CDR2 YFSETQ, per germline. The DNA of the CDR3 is TGCGCCAGCAGCTTGGTTGGTAGCGGGGGTGTGGGGAATGAGCAGTTCTTC. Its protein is CASSLVGSGGVGNEQFF.

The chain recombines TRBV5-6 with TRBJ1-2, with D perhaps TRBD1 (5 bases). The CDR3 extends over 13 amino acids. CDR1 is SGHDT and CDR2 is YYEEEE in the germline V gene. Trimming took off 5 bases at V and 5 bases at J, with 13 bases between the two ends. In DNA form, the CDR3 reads TGTGCCAGCAGGGGGGGTGAGGTATATGGCTACACCTTC. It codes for CASRGGEVYGYTF.

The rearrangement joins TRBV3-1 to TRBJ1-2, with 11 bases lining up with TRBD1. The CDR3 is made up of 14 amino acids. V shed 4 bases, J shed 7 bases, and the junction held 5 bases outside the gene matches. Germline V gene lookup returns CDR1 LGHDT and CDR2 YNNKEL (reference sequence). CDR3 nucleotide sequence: TGTGCCAGCAGCCCCCGGGACAGGGGGTGTGGCTACACCTTC. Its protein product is CASSPRDRGCGYTF.

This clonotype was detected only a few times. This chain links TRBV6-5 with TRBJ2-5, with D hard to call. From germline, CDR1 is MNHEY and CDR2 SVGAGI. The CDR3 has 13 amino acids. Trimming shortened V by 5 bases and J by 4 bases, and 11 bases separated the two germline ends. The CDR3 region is CASSTLGSETQYF. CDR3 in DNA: TGTGCCAGCAGTACGCTAGGATCAGAGACCCAGTACTTC.

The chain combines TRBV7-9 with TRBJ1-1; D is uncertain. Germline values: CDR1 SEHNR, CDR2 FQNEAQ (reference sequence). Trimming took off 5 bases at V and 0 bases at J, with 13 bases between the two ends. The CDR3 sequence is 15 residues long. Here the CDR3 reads CASSALAGMNTEAFF. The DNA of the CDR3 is TGTGCCAGCAGCGCCCTAGCGGGAATGAACACTGAAGCTTTCTTT.

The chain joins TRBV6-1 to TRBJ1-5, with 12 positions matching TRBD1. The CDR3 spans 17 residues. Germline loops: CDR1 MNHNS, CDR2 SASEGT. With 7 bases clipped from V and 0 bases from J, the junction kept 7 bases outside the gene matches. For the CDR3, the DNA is TGTGCCAGCAAGGGGACAGGGGGCCCTCCTAGCAATCAGCCCCAGCATTTT. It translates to CASKGTGGPPSNQPQHF.

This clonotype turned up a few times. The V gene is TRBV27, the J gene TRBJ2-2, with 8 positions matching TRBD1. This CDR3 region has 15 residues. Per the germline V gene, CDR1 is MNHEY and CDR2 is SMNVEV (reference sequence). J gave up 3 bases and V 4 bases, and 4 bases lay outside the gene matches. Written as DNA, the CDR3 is TGTGCCAGCAGTTCCGGACAGGGTTACACCGGGGAGCTGTTTTTT. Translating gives CASSSGQGYTGELFF.

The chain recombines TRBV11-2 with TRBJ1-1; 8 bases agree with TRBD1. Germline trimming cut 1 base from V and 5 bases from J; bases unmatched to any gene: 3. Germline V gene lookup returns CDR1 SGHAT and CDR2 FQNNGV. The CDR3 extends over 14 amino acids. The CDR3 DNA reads TGTGCCAGCAGCTTAGCCAGGGGGCCAACTGAAGCTTTCTTT. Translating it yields CASSLARGPTEAFF.

CDR3 amino acids: CSVDLGTVGLTF. The CDR3 DNA reads as TGCAGCGTTGATCTGGGGACCGTCGGGCTCACCTTC. The chain recombines TRBV29-1 with TRBJ1-2, with a tentative D call TRBD1 (5 bases). The CDR3 is 12 amino acids. Germline V gives CDR1 SQVTM, CDR2 ANQGSEA. Trimming shortened V by 3 bases and J by 13 bases, and 18 bases separated the two germline ends. Full variable domain (remainder filled in from reference TRBV29-1 and TRBJ1-2): SAVISQKPSRDICQRGTSLTIQCQVDSQVTMMFWYRQQPGQSLTLIATANQGSEATYESGFVIDKFPISRPNLTFSTLTVSNMSPEDSSIYLCSVDLGTVGLTFGSGTRLTVV.

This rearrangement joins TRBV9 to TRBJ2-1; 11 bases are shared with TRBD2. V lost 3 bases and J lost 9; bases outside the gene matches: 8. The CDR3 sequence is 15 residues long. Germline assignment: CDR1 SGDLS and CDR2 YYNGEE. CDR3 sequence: CASSDSGGASGEQFF. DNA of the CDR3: TGTGCCAGCAGCGATAGCGGGGGGGCATCGGGTGAGCAGTTCTTC.

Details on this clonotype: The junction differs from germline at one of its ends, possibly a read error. CDR3 sequence (DNA): TGCGCCAGCAGCCAAGAAATAACCACAGGTACGCAGTATTTT. Its protein product is CASSQEITTGTQYF. The genes are TRBV4-1 and TRBJ2-3, with D possibly TRBD1 on 5 matching bases. CDR1 MGHRA and CDR2 YSYEKL come from the germline V gene. The CDR3 contains 14 residues.

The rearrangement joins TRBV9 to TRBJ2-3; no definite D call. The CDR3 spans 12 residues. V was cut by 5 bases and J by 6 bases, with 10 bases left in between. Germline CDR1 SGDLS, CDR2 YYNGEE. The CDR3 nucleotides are TGTGCCAGCAGTGTCACTGGGGATACGCAGTATTTT. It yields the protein CASSVTGDTQYF.

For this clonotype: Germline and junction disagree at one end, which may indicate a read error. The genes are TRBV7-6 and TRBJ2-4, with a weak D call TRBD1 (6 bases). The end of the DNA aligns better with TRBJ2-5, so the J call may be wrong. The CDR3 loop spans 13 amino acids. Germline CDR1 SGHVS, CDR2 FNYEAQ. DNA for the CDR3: TGTGACAGCAGCCGACAGGTTTGGGAGACCCAGTACTTC. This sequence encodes CDSSRQVWETQYF.

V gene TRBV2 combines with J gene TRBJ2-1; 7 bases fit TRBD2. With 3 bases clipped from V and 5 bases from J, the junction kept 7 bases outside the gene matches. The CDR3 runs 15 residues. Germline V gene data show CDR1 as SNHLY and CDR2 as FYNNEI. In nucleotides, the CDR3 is TGTGCCAGCAGTGAGGGACTAAACCCAAACAATGAGCAGTTCTTC. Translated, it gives CASSEGLNPNNEQFF.

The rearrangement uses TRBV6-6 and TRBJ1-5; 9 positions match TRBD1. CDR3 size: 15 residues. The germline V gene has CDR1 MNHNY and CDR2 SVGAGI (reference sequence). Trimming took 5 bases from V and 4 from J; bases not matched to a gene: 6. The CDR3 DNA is TGTGCCAGCAGTCGCAAACAGGGGGCGAATCAGCCCCAGCATTTT. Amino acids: CASSRKQGANQPQHF.

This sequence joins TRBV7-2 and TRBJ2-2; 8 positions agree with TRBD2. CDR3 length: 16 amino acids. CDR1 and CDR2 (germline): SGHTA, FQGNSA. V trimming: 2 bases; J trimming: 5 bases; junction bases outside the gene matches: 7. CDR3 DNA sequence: TGTGCCAGCAGCTTATCCGGGACTAGGGGTACCGGGGAGCTGTTTTTT. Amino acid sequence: CASSLSGTRGTGELFF. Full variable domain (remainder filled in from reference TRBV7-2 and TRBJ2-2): GAGVSQSPSNKVTEKGKDVELRCDPISGHTALYWYRQSLGQGLEFLIYFQGNSAPDKSGLPSDRFSAERTGGSVSTLTIQRTQQEDSAVYLCASSLSGTRGTGELFFGEGSRLTVL.